This T cell receptor (beta chain) was sequenced for a study of T-cell memory formation after mild COVID-19. Study information: Each donor largely had its own TCR clusters.

In this sample, this clonotype turned up many times. Its antigen is unidentified. Germline V gene sequence: CDR1 DFQATT, CDR2 SNEGSKA (reference sequence). This CDR3 contains 11 residues. Trimming pared 6 bases from V and 7 bases from J, leaving 12 bases between. 5'RACE with constant-segment primers yielded barcoded, UMI-tagged TCR alpha and TCR beta cDNA libraries. TCRdb itself ran the 5' RACE reads through MiXCR, one entry per CDR3 protein. Of 5,600 or so distinct CDR3 sequences in the sample, around 18% were seen once. Study-wide results and limits: Cross-reactive memory seemingly joined, as some responding clones were found in pre-infection memory.

V usage is TRBV20-1 and J usage is TRBJ1-2; tentative D call: TRBD1 (5 bases). This sequence was found in an adult woman who had mild COVID-19 (a few samples of this study predate the infection). Cell type and time point are not known. The specimen sequenced was PBMCs or a T cell subset sorted from them (not recorded which). DNA for the CDR3: TGCAGTGCCCCCGGGGGAATTGGCTACACCTTC. Its protein product is CSAPGGIGYTF.